A single sample gave rise to the 20 T cell receptor beta chains below, sequenced in a study of blood T cell repertoires in COVID-19. Produced via immunoSEQ multiplex PCR; TCRdb's table is partial and in-frame only. The data hold around 160,000 clones, with around 82% observed a single time. Sequenced material: peripheral blood. These TCRs come from a man in his sixties with active or convalescent COVID-19.

This clone came up a few times. The J gene is TRBJ1-2, the V gene TRBV5-4; a weak D match, TRBD1 (6 bases). The CDR3 is 13 residues long. Germline V gene data show CDR1 as SGHNT and CDR2 as YYREEE (reference sequence). V lost 4 bases to trimming and J lost 7 bases, with 14 bases between them. The CDR3 bases are TGTGCCAGCAGCCGTACAGGGTCCGCTGGCTACACCTTC. Amino acids: CASSRTGSAGYTF.

In this sample, this clone turned up a few times. The same CDR3 also results from other DNA sequences found in this sample. The chain recombines TRBV11-1 with TRBJ2-7, with 8 bases fitting TRBD1. In germline, CDR1 is SGHAT, CDR2 FQDESV (reference sequence). Germline trimming cut 5 bases from V and 3 bases from J; bases unmatched to any gene: 6. This CDR3 spans 14 amino acids. The CDR3 coding sequence is TGTGCCAGCAGCCCAAGGACAGGGAACTACGAGCAGTACTTC. Translation: CASSPRTGNYEQYF.

V usage is TRBV4-1 and J usage is TRBJ2-3; D is possibly TRBD2 (5 bases). This CDR3 comprises 16 residues. V was cut by 0 bases and J by 6 bases, with 16 bases left in between. Germline loops: CDR1 MGHRA, CDR2 YSYEKL. In DNA, the CDR3 is TGCGCCAGCAGCCAAGATGGCGAGGGAGTAAGGGATACGCAGTATTTT. Translating it yields CASSQDGEGVRDTQYF.

The chain combines TRBV4-1 with TRBJ1-5; 8 nucleotides line up with TRBD1. With 2 bases clipped from V and 7 bases from J, the junction kept 10 bases outside the gene matches. CDR1 is MGHRA, CDR2 YSYEKL, per germline. This CDR3 has 16 amino acids. The CDR3 sequence: CASSQSFTGGGQPQHF. The CDR3 DNA is TGCGCCAGCAGCCAATCCTTTACAGGGGGAGGCCAGCCCCAGCATTTT.

This clone has a count of ten or more. V and J are TRBV6-5 and TRBJ2-2; tentative D call: TRBD1 (6 bases). V lost 4 bases, J lost 8 bases, and 17 bases lay in between. This CDR3 is 15 amino acids long. Germline-derived CDR1 and CDR2 are MNHEY and SVGAGI. The CDR3 coding sequence is TGTGCCAGCAGTTTAACCGGGACACGAACTGGGGAGCTGTTTTTT. Its translation is CASSLTGTRTGELFF.

The J gene is TRBJ1-2, the V gene TRBV19; 10 bases are a match to TRBD1. Per germline, CDR1 LNHDA and CDR2 SQIVND (reference sequence). The CDR3 sequence is 16 residues long. Trimming removed 6 bases from V and 8 bases from J; junction bases left unmatched: 15. The CDR3 is CASSPPGDRGYRGYTF. In DNA form, the CDR3 reads TGTGCCAGTAGCCCCCCCGGGGACAGGGGATACCGCGGCTACACCTTC. Filled out from reference TRBV19 and TRBJ1-2, the complete variable domain reads DGGITQSPKYLFRKEGQNVTLSCEQNLNHDAMYWYRQDPGQGLRLIYYSQIVNDFQKGDIAEGYSVSREKKESFPLTVTSAQKNPTAFYLCASSPPGDRGYRGYTFGSGTRLTVV.

This rearrangement joins TRBV7-2 to TRBJ1-2, with a possible D match to TRBD1 (5 bases). The V gene lost 7 bases and the J gene lost 4 bases, with 16 bases spanning the gap. Per the germline V gene, CDR1 is SGHTA and CDR2 is FQGNSA. This CDR3 is 14 amino acids long. In nucleotides, the CDR3 is TGTGCCAGCAACAACCAAACAGGAACCTATGGCTACACCTTC. It specifies CASNNQTGTYGYTF.

V usage is TRBV5-5 and J usage is TRBJ2-1; 15 bases match TRBD2. CDR1 is SGHKS, CDR2 YYEKEE, per germline (reference sequence). The CDR3 length is 16 residues. V shed 4 bases, J shed 8 bases, and the junction held 7 bases outside the gene matches. The CDR3 DNA reads as TGTGCCAGCAGCCTCGGACTAGCGGGAGGGCCCGATGAGCAGTTCTTC. Its protein product is CASSLGLAGGPDEQFF.

DNA for the CDR3: TGTGCCAGCATCGGTTTCTTCCAAGAGACCCAGTACTTC. Translating it yields CASIGFFQETQYF. The chain joins TRBV6-5 to TRBJ2-5; no clear D. The germline V and J ends were trimmed by 7 bases and 1 base, with 10 bases remaining between them. The germline V gene has CDR1 MNHEY and CDR2 SVGAGI. The CDR3 length is 13 residues.

The rearrangement uses TRBV3-1 (or the pseudogene TRBV3-2) and TRBJ1-2, with 7 nucleotides matching TRBD1. CDR3 length equals 15 residues. The trim removed 1 base at V and 4 bases at J, leaving 6 bases unmatched. The germline V gene encodes CDR1 LGHDT and CDR2 YNNKEL (reference sequence). Here the CDR3 reads CASSQVAGGSYGYTF. The CDR3 bases are TGTGCCAGCAGCCAAGTTGCAGGGGGTAGCTATGGCTACACCTTC.

The genes are TRBV7-2 and TRBJ2-7; D perhaps matches TRBD2 (6 bases). The CDR3 has 16 amino acids. V was trimmed by 1 base and J by 6 bases, leaving 19 bases between them. The germline gives CDR1 SGHTA, CDR2 FQGNSA. The CDR3 sequence is CASSLEGSSVRSEQYF. The CDR3 bases are TGTGCCAGCAGCTTAGAGGGATCTAGCGTTCGCTCCGAGCAGTACTTC.

This rearrangement joins TRBV4-1 to TRBJ1-2; the D gene is possibly TRBD1 (5 bases). The V gene lost 5 bases and the J gene lost 4 bases, with 8 bases spanning the gap. Germline values: CDR1 MGHRA, CDR2 YSYEKL. This CDR3 comprises 12 residues. The CDR3 coding sequence is TGCGCCAGCAGCGCAACAGGCTATGGCTACACCTTC. Its translation is CASSATGYGYTF.

The chain employs TRBV23-1 and TRBJ1-5; D remains ambiguous. TRBV23-1 is reported as an ORF; its role is uncertain. The CDR3 covers 14 residues. V was trimmed by 4 bases and J by 2 bases, leaving 9 bases between them. CDR3 nucleotides: TGCGCCAGCAGTCGGCGGGGTGGCAATCAGCCCCAGCATTTT. Encoded protein: CASSRRGGNQPQHF.

The CDR3 bases are TGTGCCAGCAGCGCGGGCCCAGCCTACAATGAGCAGTTCTTC. Its translation is CASSAGPAYNEQFF. The rearrangement uses TRBV7-2 and TRBJ2-1; D may be TRBD2 (5 bases). Trimming pared 5 bases from V and 2 bases from J, leaving 10 bases between. The CDR3 covers 14 residues. Germline loops: CDR1 SGHTA, CDR2 FQGNSA. Using reference TRBV7-2 and TRBJ2-1 for the parts outside the CDR3, the full variable domain is GAGVSQSPSNKVTEKGKDVELRCDPISGHTALYWYRQSLGQGLEFLIYFQGNSAPDKSGLPSDRFSAERTGGSVSTLTIQRTQQEDSAVYLCASSAGPAYNEQFFGPGTRLTVL.

V usage is TRBV12-5 and J usage is TRBJ2-7, with TRBD2 as a possible D gene (6 bases). From germline, CDR1 is LGHNT and CDR2 FRNRAP. CDR3 length: 16 amino acids. Trimming removed 0 bases from V and 0 bases from J, with 12 bases in between. CDR3 sequence reads: CASGLVGTGPSYEQYF. CDR3 DNA sequence: TGTGCTAGTGGTTTGGTTGGGACTGGACCCTCCTACGAGCAGTACTTC.

The CDR3 DNA follows: TGTGCCAGCAGCTTAGCGGCTAGCGGGAGTAGCAATGAGCAGTTCTTC. Residues: CASSLAASGSSNEQFF. The chain has TRBV7-2 and TRBJ2-1; 10 bases are shared with TRBD2. J lost 6 bases, V lost 0 bases, and 5 bases had no gene match. The CDR3 covers 16 residues. The germline V gene has CDR1 SGHTA and CDR2 FQGNSA.

This chain joins TRBV7-9 and TRBJ1-6; possible D gene TRBD1, 6 bases. The V end lost 8 bases, the J end lost 7 bases, and 12 bases lay between the germline ends. The CDR3 has 13 amino acids. Per the germline V gene, CDR1 is SEHNR and CDR2 is FQNEAQ (reference sequence). CDR3 residues: CASDNQGNSPLHF. The CDR3 nucleotides are TGTGCCAGCGATAACCAGGGGAATTCACCCCTCCACTTT.

This chain connects TRBV28 to TRBJ2-1, with a possible D match to TRBD2 (7 bases). Trimming took off 6 bases at V and 8 bases at J, with 14 bases between the two ends. The CDR3 runs to 13 residues. Germline CDR1 and CDR2: MDHEN and SYDVKM. The CDR3, as DNA: TGTGCCAGCAGCGGTGGGGGGGCATATGAGCAGTTCTTC. Amino acids: CASSGGGAYEQFF.

CDR3 sequence reads: CASSLARVSETQYF. The CDR3 coding sequence is TGTGCCAGCAGCTTGGCGAGGGTGTCAGAGACCCAGTACTTC. The V call is TRBV5-6, the J call TRBJ2-5, with D perhaps TRBD2 (5 bases). Per the germline V gene, CDR1 is SGHDT and CDR2 is YYEEEE. Deletions cut 0 bases from V and 4 bases from J, with 10 bases between. This CDR3 is 14 amino acids long.

V is TRBV5-1 and J is TRBJ1-4; D is unresolved. The CDR3 runs to 14 residues. Trimming pared 2 bases from V and 3 bases from J, leaving 8 bases between. Germline lookup yields CDR1 SGHRS and CDR2 YFSETQ. The CDR3 reads CASSFSIANEKLFF. Here the CDR3 DNA reads TGCGCCAGCAGCTTTTCAATTGCTAATGAAAAACTGTTTTTT.